These 22 T cell receptor beta chains came from one sample sequenced in a study of T cell repertoires in cytomegalovirus infection. What these receptors recognize is not known. TCRdb re-analysed the reads in MiXCR, keeping a single row per CDR3 protein. The sample holds some 940,000 distinct CDR3 sequences, 25% to 40% seen once. The starting material was cultured CD8+ T cells from PBMCs, obtained from culture after CMV antigen stimulation. The receptors stem from a human donor in good health (CMV status not recorded). Some clones in this sample may be carry-over from other donors' samples.

The rearrangement links TRBV4-2 to TRBJ2-4; D possibly corresponds to TRBD2 (7 bases). CDR1 is LGHNA and CDR2 is YNFKEQ in the germline V gene. CDR3 length equals 17 residues. Trimming shortened V by 4 bases and J by 2 bases, and 18 bases separated the two germline ends. CDR3 sequence: CASSRRGGGSTKNIQYF. CDR3 sequence (DNA): TGTGCCAGCAGCCGAAGGGGGGGAGGGTCGACCAAAAACATTCAGTACTTC.

The chain carries TRBV9 and TRBJ2-5, with D perhaps assigned TRBD1 or TRBD2 (7 bases each). The germline CDR1 and CDR2 sequences are SGDLS and YYNGEE. The CDR3 is made up of 19 amino acids. The V end lost 0 bases, the J end lost 1 base, and 22 bases lay between the germline ends. CDR3 sequence (DNA): TGTGCCAGCAGCGTAGAGGGAGGGGTTACAGGGGACAGCCAAGAGACCCAGTACTTC. This encodes CASSVEGGVTGDSQETQYF.

The V gene is TRBV7-9, the J gene TRBJ1-1; D gene ambiguous. The CDR3 runs to 15 residues. Trimming shortened V by 4 bases and J by 1 base, and 13 bases separated the two germline ends. CDR1 is SEHNR and CDR2 is FQNEAQ in the germline V gene (reference sequence). The CDR3 DNA reads TGTGCCAGCAGCTCCTCCCTTTGGGGGAACACTGAAGCTTTCTTT. Protein sequence: CASSSSLWGNTEAFF.

The CDR3 DNA reads as TGTGCCAGCAGCGTGGCAGGGAGCCAAGAGACCCAGTACTTC. It encodes CASSVAGSQETQYF. This sequence joins TRBV9 and TRBJ2-5; D may match TRBD1 or TRBD2 (5 bases each). The V end was cut by 2 bases, the J end by 1 base, with 9 bases between. Per germline, CDR1 SGDLS and CDR2 YYNGEE. This CDR3 region has 14 residues.

In this sample, this clonotype turned up once. The chain links TRBV12-5 to TRBJ2-2; 7 nucleotides match TRBD1. The trim removed 6 bases at V and 1 base at J, leaving 11 bases unmatched. The CDR3 is 17 amino acids. Germline lookup yields CDR1 LGHNT and CDR2 FRNRAP. This chain's CDR3 is CASGFSTGTENTGELFF. The CDR3, as DNA: TGTGCTAGTGGCTTTTCTACCGGGACAGAGAACACCGGGGAGCTGTTTTTT.

The chain couples TRBV6-2 or TRBV6-3 to TRBJ2-1; possible D gene TRBD2, 6 bases. Germline V gene sequence: CDR1 MNHEY, CDR2 SVGEGT. Trimming stripped 6 bases from V and 9 bases from J, with 21 bases between. This CDR3 contains 15 residues. CDR3 in DNA: TGTGCCAGCAGCCCTTTAGCTGGCTACGGGAGTGAGCAGTTCTTC. Its protein product is CASSPLAGYGSEQFF.

In its sample, this clonotype was seen a few times. This chain links TRBV7-6 with TRBJ2-7, with a possible D match to TRBD1 (6 bases). Germline values: CDR1 SGHVS, CDR2 FNYEAQ. The V and J ends lost 8 bases and 5 bases respectively, with 16 bases between them. CDR3 length: 13 amino acids. Written as DNA, the CDR3 is TGTGCCAGCCGCTCTACAGGGCCGGACGAGCAGTACTTC. This codes for CASRSTGPDEQYF.

To note about this clonotype: One junction end disagrees with the germline gene, perhaps due to a read error. The chain is built from TRBV7-3 and TRBJ2-3, with 7 bases fitting TRBD1. The germline CDR1 and CDR2 sequences are SGHTA and FQGTGA. The CDR3 is made up of 14 amino acids. The CDR3 sequence: CASSPGTDTDAQYF. DNA for the CDR3: TGTGCCAGCAGCCCAGGGACAGACACAGATGCGCAGTATTTT.

V and J are TRBV5-1 and TRBJ2-1; 8 nucleotides match TRBD2. Germline assignment: CDR1 SGHRS and CDR2 YFSETQ. Trimming took 3 bases from V and 7 from J; bases not matched to a gene: 9. This CDR3 comprises 15 residues. CDR3 sequence: CASSWTGGGPNEQFF. The CDR3 DNA follows: TGCGCCAGCAGCTGGACTGGCGGGGGGCCTAATGAGCAGTTCTTC.

In the case of this clonotype: One junction end does not reproduce the germline sequence, and a read error may be involved. J is TRBJ2-3 and V is TRBV4-1, with a tentative D call TRBD2 (5 bases). This CDR3 has 17 amino acids. Germline CDR1 and CDR2: MGHRA and YSYEKL. CDR3 amino acids: CASSQEWEQDYTDTQYF. CDR3 sequence (DNA): TGTGCCAGCAGCCAAGAATGGGAGCAGGATTACACAGATACGCAGTATTTT.

This clonotype occurred once. DNA for the CDR3: TGTGCCAGCAGTGTAGGCGGAACAGGGGCTGAAGCTTTCTTT. Translating it yields CASSVGGTGAEAFF. The chain uses TRBV25-1 and TRBJ1-1, with 7 bases lining up with TRBD1. Germline CDR1 MGHDK, CDR2 SYGVNS. CDR3 length equals 14 residues. After removal of 4 bases from V and 6 bases from J, the junction contained 8 bases not matched to a gene. The variable domain in full, completed from reference TRBV25-1 and TRBJ1-1, reads EADIYQTPRYLVIGTGKKITLECSQTMGHDKMYWYQQDPGMELHLIHYSYGVNSTEKGDLSSESTVSRIRTEHFPLTLESARPSHTSQYLCASSVGGTGAEAFFGQGTRLTVV.

This clonotype was found many times. The chain links TRBV7-6 to TRBJ2-1, with 9 bases matching TRBD1. Trimming cost V 6 bases and J 7 bases; bases outside gene matches: 10. The CDR3 totals 15 residues. Germline CDR1 is SGHVS and CDR2 is FNYEAQ. CDR3 nucleotides: TGTGCCAGCAGTACCGGTGGGACAGGGAGGAATGAGCAGTTCTTC. Amino acid sequence: CASSTGGTGRNEQFF.

V gene TRBV4-2 combines with J gene TRBJ2-2; D might be TRBD1 (6 bases). The germline V and J ends were trimmed by 3 bases and 2 bases, with 10 bases remaining between them. In germline, CDR1 is LGHNA, CDR2 YNFKEQ. The CDR3 totals 15 residues. This chain's CDR3 is CASSQRGGNTGELFF. DNA of the CDR3: TGTGCCAGCAGCCAGAGAGGGGGTAACACCGGGGAGCTGTTTTTT.

The rearrangement joins TRBV6-5 to TRBJ2-7; D is undetermined. CDR1 MNHEY and CDR2 SVGAGI come from the germline V gene. V lost 3 bases and J 7 bases, leaving 7 bases between the germline ends. This CDR3 has 11 residues. The CDR3 nucleotides are TGTGCCAGCAGTTATGACGAGGAGCAGTACTTC. Its protein is CASSYDEEQYF.

This clonotype was seen a handful of times. The J gene is TRBJ2-3, the V gene TRBV10-3, with 11 bases identical to TRBD1. The CDR3 loop spans 17 amino acids. Germline V gives CDR1 ENHRY, CDR2 SYGVKD. V lost 3 bases to trimming and J lost 1 base; unmatched junction nucleotides: 6. The DNA of the CDR3 is TGTGCCATCAGTGATGTAGGACAGGGGGCTCGCACAGATACGCAGTATTTT. Translated, it gives CAISDVGQGARTDTQYF.

The sample holds a few counts of this clonotype. The chain joins TRBV23-1 to TRBJ2-1, with 8 bases lining up with TRBD2. TRBV23-1 is an ORF, with its function uncertain. CDR3 length: 16 residues. The V and J ends lost 5 bases and 1 base, in that order; junction bases with no gene match: 7. CDR3 region: CASSYGTRESYNEQFF. Written as DNA, the CDR3 is TGCGCCAGCAGTTACGGGACTAGGGAGTCCTACAATGAGCAGTTCTTC.

Concerning this clonotype itself: This may stem from a read error, because a much larger clone lies one nucleotide away. V and J are TRBV12-3 or TRBV12-4 and TRBJ2-5, with 11 bases that match TRBD2. V shed 4 bases and J 7 bases; nucleotides not matched to a gene: 11. The CDR3 covers 16 residues. CDR3 residues: CASSYSSGGTIVTQYF. The CDR3 DNA reads TGTGCCAGCAGTTACTCTAGCGGGGGGACAATCGTGACCCAGTACTTC.

V usage is TRBV27 and J usage is TRBJ1-5, with D unresolved. Trimming removed 2 bases from V and 4 bases from J, with 12 bases in between. The CDR3 extends over 15 amino acids. CDR1 is MNHEY and CDR2 is SMNVEV in the germline V gene (reference sequence). CDR3 nucleotides: TGTGCCAGCAGTTTAGACGTGCCTTTGAATCAGCCCCAGCATTTT. Translation: CASSLDVPLNQPQHF.

V is TRBV11-2 and J is TRBJ2-2; D perhaps matches TRBD2 (6 bases). The CDR3 sequence is 15 residues long. V lost 7 bases and J 3 bases, leaving 15 bases between the germline ends. The germline CDR1 and CDR2 sequences are SGHAT and FQNNGV. CDR3 sequence reads: CASTFWEDHTGELFF. The DNA of the CDR3 is TGTGCCAGCACCTTTTGGGAGGATCACACCGGGGAGCTGTTTTTT.

This clonotype was found once. V gene TRBV6-2 or TRBV6-3 combines with J gene TRBJ2-7; weak D call: TRBD2 (5 bases). The CDR3 has 15 amino acids. The germline V gene has CDR1 MNHEY and CDR2 SVGEGT. The germline V and J ends were trimmed by 0 bases and 0 bases, with 9 bases remaining between them. CDR3 protein: CASSYSRVSSYEQYV. DNA for the CDR3: TGTGCCAGCAGTTACTCGAGGGTAAGCTCCTACGAGCAGTACGTC.

In its sample, this clonotype was seen a few times. This may stem from a read error, because a much larger clone lies one nucleotide away. The V gene is TRBV6-2 or TRBV6-3, the J gene TRBJ2-1, with 10 nucleotides matching TRBD1. CDR3 size: 12 residues. The V gene's germline CDR1 is MNHEY and CDR2 SVGEGT. V shed 6 bases, J shed 8 bases, and the junction held 1 base outside the gene matches. Here the CDR3 DNA reads TGTGCCAGCAGGACAGGGGGCCATGAGCAGTTCTTC. Its translation: CASRTGGHEQFF.

The table lists this clonotype with a count of one. The gene calls are TRBV9 and TRBJ1-5, with 9 bases lining up with TRBD1. J lost 10 bases, V lost 0 bases, and 8 bases had no gene match. Per germline, CDR1 SGDLS and CDR2 YYNGEE. This CDR3 contains 15 residues. This CDR3 reads CASSVDGTGNKPQHF. For the CDR3, the DNA is TGTGCCAGCAGCGTAGACGGGACAGGGAACAAACCCCAGCATTTT.